Below, 21 T cell receptor beta chains from the same sample are listed, as sequenced in a study of blood T cell repertoires in COVID-19. Assay used: immunoSEQ multiplex PCR; TCRdb lists only in-frame clones, some missing. The repertoire holds 120,000 to 150,000 clones, with over 80% as singletons. The sequencing input was peripheral blood. The receptors shown here come from a woman in her thirties or forties with active or convalescent COVID-19.

The J gene is TRBJ2-7, the V gene TRBV29-1; 7 positions match TRBD2. Germline CDR1 and CDR2: SQVTM and ANQGSEA. This CDR3 is 14 amino acids long. Germline trimming cut 3 bases from V and 2 bases from J; bases unmatched to any gene: 7. The CDR3 reads CSVEVSGTTYEQYF. DNA of the CDR3: TGCAGCGTTGAGGTGAGCGGGACGACCTACGAGCAGTACTTC.

Comments on this clone: Germline and junction disagree at one end, which may indicate a read error. The chain recombines TRBV11-2 with TRBJ1-1, with a possible D match to TRBD1 (6 bases). CDR3 size: 11 residues. The germline V gene encodes CDR1 SGHAT and CDR2 FQNNGV. In nucleotides, the CDR3 is TGTGCCAGCAGTCAAAGTACACAGGGAATCTTT. This gives the protein CASSQSTQGIF.

V gene TRBV19 combines with J gene TRBJ1-2; perhaps TRBD1 as D (5 bases). Germline CDR1 and CDR2: LNHDA and SQIVND (reference sequence). This CDR3 is 14 amino acids long. The V gene lost 7 bases and the J gene lost 1 base, with 13 bases spanning the gap. The CDR3 loop is CASNGAADNYGYTF. CDR3 nucleotide sequence: TGTGCCAGTAATGGGGCAGCTGATAACTATGGCTACACCTTC.

The chain joins TRBV7-9 to TRBJ1-3; D possibly corresponds to TRBD1 (6 bases). This CDR3 contains 15 residues. V was trimmed by 2 bases and J by 2 bases, leaving 10 bases between them. CDR1 and CDR2 from the germline V gene are SEHNR and FQNEAQ (reference sequence). The CDR3 protein is CASSLQGLTGNTIYF. Here the CDR3 DNA reads TGTGCCAGCAGCTTACAGGGGTTAACTGGAAACACCATATATTTT.

A word on this clone: The same CDR3 can be traced to other DNA sequences in this sample. The chain recombines TRBV9 with TRBJ2-5; D is undetermined. The CDR3 has 14 residues. V was shortened by 0 bases and J by 1 base, with 7 bases between the two germline ends. Germline V gene sequence: CDR1 SGDLS, CDR2 YYNGEE. The CDR3 DNA reads as TGTGCCAGCAGCGTAGGAGACTTCCAAGAGACCCAGTACTTC. It specifies CASSVGDFQETQYF.

This clone was detected a few times. The gene calls are TRBV30 and TRBJ1-5; 8 bases agree with TRBD1. Germline-derived CDR1 and CDR2 are GTSNPN and SVGIG (reference sequence). V lost 3 bases and J lost 7; bases outside the gene matches: 5. This CDR3 comprises 13 residues. In DNA form, the CDR3 reads TGTGCCTGGAGCCAGGGGGCGAGGCAGCCCCAGCATTTT. This codes for CAWSQGARQPQHF. Full variable domain (rest looked up from reference TRBV30 and TRBJ1-5): SQTIHQWPATLVQPVGSPLSLECTVEGTSNPNLYWYRQAAGRGLQLLFYSVGIGQISSEVPQNLSASRPQDRQFILSSKKLLLSDSGFYLCAWSQGARQPQHFGDGTRLSIL.

Here the CDR3 reads CAWSGGGNQPQHF. CDR3 DNA sequence: TGTGCCTGGAGTGGGGGGGGAAATCAGCCCCAGCATTTT. J is TRBJ1-5 and V is TRBV30; TRBD1 is a possible D gene (5 bases). The CDR3 runs 13 residues. V dropped 1 base and J dropped 4 bases, with 8 bases sitting between them. Germline V gene data show CDR1 as GTSNPN and CDR2 as SVGIG (reference sequence).

The rearrangement uses TRBV18 and TRBJ1-1; D might be TRBD1 (5 bases). Trimming took off 1 base at V and 1 base at J, with 25 bases between the two ends. The CDR3 has 20 amino acids. Germline values: CDR1 KGHSH, CDR2 LQKENI. This chain's CDR3 is CASSPLPPSGSERGNTEAFF. The DNA for the CDR3 is TGTGCCAGCTCACCACTCCCCCCGTCCGGGAGCGAGAGGGGGAACACTGAAGCTTTCTTT.

The V gene is TRBV28, the J gene TRBJ2-2; 9 bases match TRBD1. The ends lost 0 bases at V and 7 bases at J; junction bases unmatched: 3. Germline lookup yields CDR1 MDHEN and CDR2 SYDVKM. CDR3 length equals 15 residues. The CDR3 coding sequence is TGTGCCAGCAGTTTATGGGGACAGGGAGACGGGGAGCTGTTTTTT. It is translated as CASSLWGQGDGELFF.

This clone has just one count. The chain is built from TRBV7-9 and TRBJ1-1; D not certain. The V end lost 5 bases, the J end lost 4 bases, and 14 bases lay between the germline ends. Germline V CDR1 and CDR2: SEHNR, FQNEAQ (reference sequence). The CDR3 runs to 14 residues. As DNA, the CDR3 is TGTGCCAGCAGCCCCCAACGGTCCGGCACTGAAGCTTTCTTT. Translation: CASSPQRSGTEAFF.

The rearrangement links TRBV6-1 to TRBJ2-1, with 7 bases that match TRBD1. Germline loops: CDR1 MNHNS, CDR2 SASEGT. The CDR3 is made up of 15 amino acids. V was clipped by 1 base and J by 9 bases; unmatched bases: 9. The CDR3 sequence is CASSEEGRGYAEQFF. CDR3 bases: TGTGCCAGCAGTGAAGAGGGCAGGGGGTATGCTGAGCAGTTCTTC.

V gene TRBV19 combines with J gene TRBJ1-5; D perhaps matches TRBD1 (6 bases). The CDR3 loop spans 14 amino acids. Trimming took off 3 bases at V and 0 bases at J, with 6 bases between the two ends. Germline V gene lookup returns CDR1 LNHDA and CDR2 SQIVND (reference sequence). CDR3 nucleotide sequence: TGTGCCAGTAGTATGACAGGTAGCAATCAGCCCCAGCATTTT. It encodes CASSMTGSNQPQHF.

The chain joins TRBV19 to TRBJ1-3; D remains unclear. The CDR3 consists of 16 residues. Trimming took off 4 bases at V and 0 bases at J, with 13 bases between the two ends. CDR1 LNHDA and CDR2 SQIVND come from the germline V gene (reference sequence). This CDR3 reads CASSRGRQNSGNTIYF. The CDR3, as DNA: TGTGCCAGTAGTAGAGGCCGGCAGAACTCTGGAAACACCATATATTTT.

This clone came up a few times. CDR3 sequence (DNA): TGCGCCAGCAGCCAAGAAGTAGGGGGCGGGTACGAGCAGTACTTC. Protein sequence: CASSQEVGGGYEQYF. This chain uses TRBV4-1 with TRBJ2-7, with 7 nucleotides matching TRBD1. Germline CDR1 reads MGHRA; CDR2 reads YSYEKL. J lost 4 bases, V lost 0 bases, and 6 bases had no gene match. The CDR3 consists of 15 residues.

CDR3 DNA sequence: TGTGCCAGCAGTTTCGGGAGGCGGGAGAGGCGAGAGACCCAGTACTTC. Translation: CASSFGRRERRETQYF. The chain links TRBV6-6 to TRBJ2-5; 7 nucleotides line up with TRBD2. The CDR3 is 16 amino acids. In germline, CDR1 is MNHNY, CDR2 SVGAGI (reference sequence). V shed 4 bases, J shed 4 bases, and the junction held 12 bases outside the gene matches.

The genes are TRBV10-3 and TRBJ1-5, with TRBD1 as a possible D gene (5 bases). CDR1 is ENHRY and CDR2 is SYGVKD in the germline V gene. The ends were cut back, 0 bases at V and 0 bases at J, with 9 bases in the middle. This CDR3 spans 16 amino acids. DNA of the CDR3: TGTGCCATCAGTGAGTCGACAGCTTATAGCAATCAGCCCCAGCATTTT. Protein: CAISESTAYSNQPQHF.

The chain employs TRBV5-1 and TRBJ2-6; weak D call: TRBD2 (6 bases). The CDR3 is 18 residues long. Germline lookup yields CDR1 SGHRS and CDR2 YFSETQ. Between the trimmed V and J ends, which lost 8 bases and 0 bases, there was a span of 21 bases. The chain's CDR3 is CASTSGGGPTSGANVLTF. The DNA of the CDR3 is TGCGCCAGTACATCAGGTGGAGGGCCAACCTCTGGGGCCAACGTCCTGACTTTC. Based on the CDR3 plus reference TRBV5-1 and TRBJ2-6, the full variable domain is KAGVTQTPRYLIKTRGQQVTLSCSPISGHRSVSWYQQTPGQGLQFLFEYFSETQRNKGNFPGRFSGRQFSNSRSEMNVSTLELGDSALYLCASTSGGGPTSGANVLTFGAGSRLTVL.

The chain couples TRBV3-1 (or the pseudogene TRBV3-2) to TRBJ1-5; D ambiguous. The germline V gene encodes CDR1 LGHDT and CDR2 YNNKEL (reference sequence). This CDR3 region has 11 residues. V lost 4 bases and J lost 8, with 6 bases in between. Here the CDR3 DNA reads TGTGCCAGCAGCCCTTATGAGCCCCAGCATTTT. Its protein product is CASSPYEPQHF.

The table lists this clone with a few counts. CDR3 bases: TGTGCCAGCAGCGACCTAGGGCGGGGGTCGGTCACTGAAGCTTTCTTT. Its translation: CASSDLGRGSVTEAFF. The chain links TRBV9 to TRBJ1-1; TRBD1 might be the D (5 bases). The CDR3 is 16 residues long. The germline V gene has CDR1 SGDLS and CDR2 YYNGEE. With 3 bases removed from V and 4 bases from J, the gap between germline ends came to 19 bases.

In its sample, this clone was seen once. The chain couples TRBV3-1 (or the pseudogene TRBV3-2) to TRBJ1-3; 10 nucleotides align to TRBD1. Germline V gene data show CDR1 as LGHDT and CDR2 as YNNKEL (reference sequence). CDR3 length: 16 amino acids. After removal of 4 bases from V and 2 bases from J, the junction contained 5 bases not matched to a gene. CDR3 bases: TGTGCCAGCAGCCGGGACAGGGGAAAACCTGGAAACACCATATATTTT. It yields the protein CASSRDRGKPGNTIYF.

This chain uses TRBV10-3 with TRBJ1-1; possible D gene TRBD1, 5 bases. CDR1 and CDR2 (germline): ENHRY, SYGVKD. V lost 9 bases and J lost 0, with 11 bases in between. The length of the CDR3 is 13 residues. CDR3 loop: CAMRAGMNTEAFF. The CDR3 coding sequence is TGTGCCATGCGAGCAGGGATGAACACTGAAGCTTTCTTT.